Each of the 31 T cell receptor beta chains below was sequenced from the same sample in a study of vaccination and CD4 T cells after COVID-19. As to treatment: approximately nine-day PBMC culture with coronavirus spike peptide pools or control peptides (ViraFEST assay). The antigens for these receptors are not known. Sequencing of DNA taken from cultured CD4+ T cells relied on the Oncomine TCR Beta short-read assay. TCRdb used MiXCR to reprocess the PCR reads, holding one entry per CDR3 protein. The sample contains about 15,000 distinct CDR3 sequences, 55% of which appear only once. Material: CD4+ T cells from blood, cultured in vitro. The receptors shown here come from a human donor who had recovered from COVID-19.

The chain recombines TRBV6-5 with TRBJ2-1; D gene unclear. CDR3 length equals 17 residues. CDR1 is MNHEY, CDR2 SVGAGI, per germline. The V and J ends lost 0 bases and 4 bases respectively, with 16 bases between them. The CDR3 nucleotides read TGTGCCAGCAGTTACTCGAAGGTCCTAGTGGCGTACAATGAGCAGTTCTTC. Residues: CASSYSKVLVAYNEQFF.

This clonotype was picked up a small number of times. The gene calls are TRBV20-1 and TRBJ2-7, with 9 bases that match TRBD2. The length of the CDR3 is 14 residues. V shed 6 bases, J shed 4 bases, and the junction held 10 bases outside the gene matches. Germline CDR1 reads DFQATT; CDR2 reads SNEGSKA (reference sequence). CDR3 nucleotides: TGCAGTGCCACGCTAGCGGGACGCCCTTACGAGCAGTACTTC. This encodes CSATLAGRPYEQYF.

V gene TRBV6-1 combines with J gene TRBJ2-2; TRBD2 aligns across 10 bases. With V trimmed by 7 bases and J by 6 bases, 8 bases remained unmatched. The CDR3 consists of 15 residues. Germline-derived CDR1 and CDR2 are MNHNS and SASEGT. This chain's CDR3 is CASIKAGGTAGELFF. The DNA of the CDR3 is TGTGCCAGCATTAAAGCGGGAGGGACGGCCGGGGAGCTGTTTTTT.

The chain combines TRBV7-9 with TRBJ1-3; 8 bases line up with TRBD1. The CDR3 covers 16 residues. CDR1 SEHNR and CDR2 FQNEAQ come from the germline V gene (reference sequence). Losses at the gene ends were 4 bases for V and 7 bases for J; bases not matched to a gene: 12. The CDR3 is CASSSQFRGRGNTIYF. The DNA of the CDR3 is TGTGCCAGCAGCTCCCAATTCAGGGGGCGCGGGAACACCATATATTTT.

The chain employs TRBV30 and TRBJ1-6; the D is unclear. Germline loops: CDR1 GTSNPN, CDR2 SVGIG (reference sequence). This CDR3 comprises 15 residues. V lost 6 bases and J lost 5, with 17 bases in between. Written as DNA, the CDR3 is TGTGCCTGTACTTTGGGGTTATCCGATAATTCACCCCTCCACTTT. Protein sequence: CACTLGLSDNSPLHF.

This rearrangement joins TRBV28 to TRBJ2-5; D gene uncertain. The CDR3 covers 10 residues. Germline V lookup: CDR1 MDHEN, CDR2 SYDVKM. Trimming took off 9 bases at V and 5 bases at J, with 7 bases between the two ends. CDR3 bases: TGTGCCAGTGCAGAGGAGACCCAGTACTTC. Its protein product is CASAEETQYF.

This clonotype was counted a few times. The rearrangement links TRBV6-5 to TRBJ2-4; 7 positions match TRBD1. The CDR3 spans 15 residues. From germline, CDR1 is MNHEY and CDR2 SVGAGI. Losses at the gene ends were 2 bases for V and 9 bases for J; bases not matched to a gene: 10. The CDR3 nucleotides read TGTGCCAGCAGTTACCTAACAGGGGCAGGGGGCATTCAGTACTTC. It translates to CASSYLTGAGGIQYF.

Only a few counts were recorded for this clonotype. The chain combines TRBV7-2 with TRBJ1-4, with D possibly being TRBD1 (6 bases). This CDR3 has 15 amino acids. In germline, CDR1 is SGHTA, CDR2 FQGNSA. The V gene lost 2 bases and the J gene lost 4 bases, with 11 bases spanning the gap. CDR3 loop: CASSLRGMGNEKLFF. For the CDR3, the DNA is TGTGCCAGCAGCTTAAGGGGGATGGGTAATGAAAAACTGTTTTTT.

This clonotype appeared once. V is TRBV6-2 or TRBV6-3 and J is TRBJ2-1; 7 nucleotides align to TRBD2. This CDR3 has 14 amino acids. Germline loops: CDR1 MNHEY, CDR2 SVGEGT. V trimming: 8 bases; J trimming: 7 bases; junction bases outside the gene matches: 11. CDR3 residues: CASALREWSNEQFF. The CDR3 nucleotides read TGTGCCAGCGCTTTGCGGGAGTGGTCGAATGAGCAGTTCTTC.

This clonotype was seen more than once but under ten times. V is TRBV6-1 and J is TRBJ2-5; TRBD1 matches 7 bases. The CDR3 runs to 14 residues. In germline, CDR1 is MNHNS, CDR2 SASEGT. Trimming cost V 6 bases and J 5 bases; bases outside gene matches: 9. CDR3 in amino acids: CASRPHDREETQYF. The CDR3 nucleotides are TGTGCCAGCAGACCCCACGACAGGGAGGAGACCCAGTACTTC.

This rearrangement joins TRBV28 to TRBJ1-6; 7 positions agree with TRBD1. The CDR3 sequence is 15 residues long. V shed 7 bases and J 5 bases; nucleotides not matched to a gene: 8. Germline values: CDR1 MDHEN, CDR2 SYDVKM. The CDR3 sequence: CASIRPGQNNSPLHF. The CDR3 DNA follows: TGTGCCAGCATAAGACCGGGACAGAATAATTCACCCCTCCACTTT.

The chain links TRBV20-1 to TRBJ2-3; weak D call: TRBD2 (5 bases). The V gene's germline CDR1 is DFQATT and CDR2 SNEGSKA (reference sequence). The CDR3 totals 15 residues. The germline V and J ends were trimmed by 5 bases and 0 bases, with 15 bases remaining between them. CDR3 sequence: CSAPPGRGSTDTQYF. CDR3 in DNA: TGCAGTGCTCCCCCCGGCCGGGGTAGCACAGATACGCAGTATTTT.

This chain connects TRBV20-1 to TRBJ2-6; D gene ambiguous. Trimming removed 3 bases at V and 0 bases at J, with 3 bases between. The CDR3 runs to 13 residues. Germline CDR1 is DFQATT and CDR2 is SNEGSKA (reference sequence). CDR3 amino acids: CSASYSGANVLTF. The CDR3, as DNA: TGCAGTGCTAGTTACTCTGGGGCCAACGTCCTGACTTTC.

The chain employs TRBV10-3 and TRBJ1-1; D unclear. The germline V and J ends were trimmed by 6 bases and 1 base, with 3 bases remaining between them. CDR1 and CDR2 from the germline V gene are ENHRY and SYGVKD. The CDR3 loop spans 11 amino acids. The chain's CDR3 is CAIRSNTEAFF. CDR3 DNA sequence: TGTGCCATCAGATCGAACACTGAAGCTTTCTTT.

This clonotype was detected only a few times. V and J are TRBV20-1 and TRBJ2-2; 9 nucleotides align to TRBD1. CDR3 size: 20 residues. V dropped 3 bases and J dropped 4; count of bases not matched to a gene: 21. Germline V gives CDR1 DFQATT, CDR2 SNEGSKA (reference sequence). In nucleotides, the CDR3 is TGCAGTGCTAGGTCCCCCGGGGTTTGGACAGGGGTGCAGAGCACCGGGGAGCTGTTTTTT. Its protein is CSARSPGVWTGVQSTGELFF.

J is TRBJ2-3 and V is TRBV4-3; perhaps TRBD2 as D (7 bases). The CDR3 has 17 amino acids. Trimming stripped 3 bases from V and 0 bases from J, with 16 bases between. CDR1 LGHNA and CDR2 YSLEER come from the germline V gene. Written as DNA, the CDR3 is TGCGCCAGCAGCCAGAGTTTCGGCGGGGGCAGCACAGATACGCAGTATTTT. Amino acids: CASSQSFGGGSTDTQYF.

This clonotype was seen a few times. The chain has TRBV6-7 and TRBJ1-2; D perhaps matches TRBD1 (5 bases). TRBV6-7 is filed as an ORF, its function uncertain. CDR3 length equals 16 residues. V was shortened by 2 bases and J by 3 bases, with 16 bases between the two germline ends. CDR3 in amino acids: CASSYPRTQGHYGYTF. In DNA, the CDR3 is TGTGCCAGCAGTTACCCAAGAACGCAGGGCCACTATGGCTACACCTTC.

V and J are TRBV10-3 and TRBJ1-5; D call uncertain. Trimming left V 3 bases short and J 3 bases short, with 6 bases between. Germline V lookup: CDR1 ENHRY, CDR2 SYGVKD. The CDR3 spans 13 residues. The CDR3 loop reads CAISEFNNQPQHF. The CDR3 DNA follows: TGTGCCATCAGTGAATTTAACAATCAGCCCCAGCATTTT.

This sequence joins TRBV7-9 and TRBJ2-1; D gene ambiguous. The DNA end lines up better with TRBJ2-7; the J call may be wrong. The CDR3 loop spans 13 amino acids. Germline V lookup: CDR1 SEHNR, CDR2 FQNEAQ (reference sequence). The CDR3, as DNA: TGTGCCAGCAGCTTAGTTCCCAGCTACGAGCAGTACTTC. This gives the protein CASSLVPSYEQYF.

A few counts support this clonotype. The chain employs TRBV19 and TRBJ1-2; D is undetermined. Trimming took off 6 bases at V and 4 bases at J, with 9 bases between the two ends. The CDR3 has 12 residues. Per germline, CDR1 LNHDA and CDR2 SQIVND (reference sequence). The CDR3 loop reads CASSSGGYGYTF. The CDR3 nucleotides read TGTGCCAGTAGCTCGGGCGGCTATGGCTACACCTTC.

The V and J genes are TRBV18 and TRBJ2-4, with 9 bases matching TRBD1. The trim removed 4 bases at V and 5 bases at J, leaving 3 bases unmatched. The CDR3 runs to 14 residues. In germline, CDR1 is KGHSH, CDR2 LQKENI. CDR3 in DNA: TGTGCCAGCTCACGGAGACAGGGGGAAAACATTCAGTACTTC. Residues: CASSRRQGENIQYF. The variable domain in full, completed from reference TRBV18 and TRBJ2-4, reads NAGVMQNPRHLVRRRGQEARLRCSPMKGHSHVYWYRQLPEEGLKFMVYLQKENIIDESGMPKERFSAEFPKEGPSILRIQQVVRGDSAAYFCASSRRQGENIQYFGAGTRLSVL.

The V and J genes are TRBV10-1 and TRBJ2-3; possible D gene TRBD2, 6 bases. CDR3 length: 16 amino acids. Trimming left V 4 bases short and J 1 base short, with 15 bases between. Germline lookup yields CDR1 WNHNN and CDR2 SYGVQD (reference sequence). The CDR3 protein is CASSVRPGEGTDTQYF. In DNA, the CDR3 is TGCGCCAGCAGTGTAAGGCCGGGGGAGGGCACAGATACGCAGTATTTT.

The chain links TRBV20-1 to TRBJ2-7; D call uncertain. In germline, CDR1 is DFQATT, CDR2 SNEGSKA (reference sequence). This CDR3 spans 15 amino acids. V lost 0 bases, J lost 5 bases, and 17 bases lay in between. The chain's CDR3 is CSARDPGSGLDEQYF. The CDR3 DNA reads as TGCAGTGCTAGAGATCCCGGTTCTGGGCTCGACGAGCAGTACTTC.

CDR3 nucleotides: TGTGCCAGCAGTTTAGGCCCCCCCGGTAAGAGCAATGAGCAGTTCTTC. This codes for CASSLGPPGKSNEQFF. The gene calls are TRBV27 and TRBJ2-1; D is unresolved. The CDR3 has 16 residues. Trimming took 2 bases from V and 6 from J, leaving 17 bases between them. CDR1 and CDR2 from the germline V gene are MNHEY and SMNVEV (reference sequence).

This clonotype has only a few counts. The chain has TRBV10-3 and TRBJ2-5, with 11 bases identical to TRBD1. The CDR3 runs 18 residues. Germline lookup yields CDR1 ENHRY and CDR2 SYGVKD. V dropped 1 base and J dropped 9; count of bases not matched to a gene: 16. This chain's CDR3 is CAISELAGVKRDRGSQYF. CDR3 in DNA: TGTGCCATCAGTGAGTTGGCGGGGGTGAAGCGGGACAGGGGGTCCCAGTACTTC.

On this clonotype itself: Relative to the germline gene, one junction end is altered; a read error may explain this. The chain is built from TRBV29-1 and TRBJ1-2, with D possibly being TRBD1 (5 bases). CDR1 SQVTM and CDR2 ANQGSEA come from the germline V gene. This CDR3 contains 12 residues. The CDR3 sequence is CSVEDGRPGRDF. CDR3 nucleotides: TGCAGCGTTGAAGATGGGAGGCCGGGACGCGATTTC.

This rearrangement joins TRBV24-1 to TRBJ2-1, with 15 nucleotides matching TRBD2. J lost 3 bases, V lost 0 bases, and 2 bases had no gene match. Germline lookup yields CDR1 KGHDR and CDR2 SFDVKD. The CDR3 loop spans 18 amino acids. The CDR3 nucleotides are TGTGCCACCAGTGATTTGGGGACTAGCGGGAGGTACTACAATGAGCAGTTCTTC. Translation: CATSDLGTSGRYYNEQFF.

The CDR3 sequence is CASSGSDQRGYEQYF. The CDR3, as DNA: TGTGCCAGCAGCGGATCGGATCAGAGAGGCTACGAGCAGTACTTC. The V and J genes are TRBV25-1 and TRBJ2-7; no firm D call. This CDR3 has 15 residues. Germline CDR1 reads MGHDK; CDR2 reads SYGVNS. The ends were cut back, 6 bases at V and 3 bases at J, with 18 bases in the middle.

The rearrangement uses TRBV6-2 or TRBV6-3 and TRBJ2-2; 11 positions match TRBD1. V was clipped by 6 bases and J by 7 bases; unmatched bases: 13. This CDR3 has 17 amino acids. Germline V gene lookup returns CDR1 MNHEY and CDR2 SVGEGT. The CDR3 DNA reads as TGTGCCAGCAGCCGAGAAAGGGACAGGGGGTATGTCGGGGAGCTGTTTTTT. Translating it yields CASSRERDRGYVGELFF.

The V and J genes are TRBV27 and TRBJ2-2; D may match TRBD1 or TRBD2 (5 bases each). Trimming removed 3 bases from V and 0 bases from J, with 23 bases in between. The CDR3 consists of 20 residues. Germline CDR1 reads MNHEY; CDR2 reads SMNVEV (reference sequence). The CDR3 here is CASSFEMDSLKGTNTGELFF. The CDR3 region has the DNA TGTGCCAGCAGTTTTGAGATGGACTCCTTAAAGGGGACGAACACCGGGGAGCTGTTTTTT.

The J gene is TRBJ1-2, the V gene TRBV20-1; 7 bases are shared with TRBD1. CDR1 and CDR2 (germline): DFQATT, SNEGSKA (reference sequence). CDR3 length: 12 residues. The trim removed 3 bases at V and 8 bases at J, leaving 6 bases unmatched. The CDR3 DNA reads as TGCAGTGCTAGTAGGCAGGGGGTGGGCTACACCTTC. Protein sequence: CSASRQGVGYTF.